These 11 T cell receptor beta chains share one sample of origin, sequenced in a study of molecular identifiers for immune sequencing clone quantification. TCRdb itself ran the PCR reads through MiXCR, one entry per CDR3 protein. The sample lists around 480,000 distinct CDR3 sequences; around 21% were seen once. Sequencing used naive CD8+ T cells from blood, with Jurkat cell RNA spiked in. Subset of the sample: FACS-sorted CD8+CD4-CCR7+CD45RA+ naive T cells. The receptors stem from a human donor in good health. Some libraries in this study had Jurkat cell RNA spiked in.

About this clonotype: A much larger clone sits a single nucleotide away, making a read error possible. The J gene is TRBJ1-5, the V gene TRBV28; possibly TRBD1 for D (6 bases). The germline CDR1 and CDR2 sequences are MDHEN and SYDVKM. The V gene lost 8 bases and the J gene lost 6 bases, with 14 bases spanning the gap. This CDR3 has 13 amino acids. The CDR3 DNA sequence: TGTGCCAGCGGTTCCAGGGGAATTCAGCCCCAGCATTTT. Translation: CASGSRGIQPQHF.

This clonotype was seen ten or more times. The chain combines TRBV5-1 with TRBJ2-3; D gene ambiguous. Trimming took off 4 bases at V and 4 bases at J, with 7 bases between the two ends. The CDR3 runs to 12 residues. CDR1 SGHRS and CDR2 YFSETQ come from the germline V gene. The CDR3 reads CASSPPSDTQYF. The CDR3 DNA reads as TGCGCCAGCAGCCCCCCCTCAGATACGCAGTATTTT.

In this sample, this clonotype turned up many times. This chain joins TRBV7-6 and TRBJ2-7; D may be TRBD2 (5 bases). The CDR3 runs 13 residues. CDR1 and CDR2 (germline): SGHVS, FNYEAQ. The V gene lost 2 bases and the J gene lost 7 bases, with 12 bases spanning the gap. The CDR3 region has the DNA TGTGCCAGCAGCTTACGGAGGACGGAAGAGCAGTACTTC. Translating it yields CASSLRRTEEQYF.

This clonotype was counted many times. The V gene is TRBV5-5, the J gene TRBJ1-2, with D possibly TRBD1 on 5 matching bases. Trimming stripped 3 bases from V and 0 bases from J, with 12 bases between. This CDR3 contains 15 residues. Germline CDR1 reads SGHKS; CDR2 reads YYEKEE (reference sequence). The CDR3 DNA reads as TGTGCCAGCAGCTACGACAGTAACTCTAACTATGGCTACACCTTC. Encoded protein: CASSYDSNSNYGYTF.

This clonotype appeared a few times. This sequence joins TRBV7-9 and TRBJ1-2, with 7 bases identical to TRBD1. CDR1 is SEHNR and CDR2 is FQNEAQ in the germline V gene (reference sequence). CDR3 size: 16 residues. The junction had 5 bases not matched to a gene; V was cut back by 1 base and J by 0 bases. CDR3 region: CASSLEGQIPNYGYTF. CDR3 DNA: TGTGCCAGCAGCTTAGAGGGACAGATCCCTAACTATGGCTACACCTTC.

This clonotype was seen a single time. Compared with germline, one end of the junction differs, possibly owing to a read error. The chain combines TRBV5-3 with TRBJ1-1; D is ambiguous. TRBV5-3 qualifies as an ORF whose function is uncertain. This CDR3 has 13 amino acids. The CDR3 region has the DNA TGTGCCAGCAGCTTGGCCGGCGTGCAGGAAGCTTTCTTT. It is translated as CASSLAGVQEAFF.

The CDR3 protein is CASSWGPGRRIEQYF. CDR3 in DNA: TGTGCCAGCAGTTGGGGACCGGGACGTCGGATCGAGCAGTACTTC. The genes are TRBV12-3 or TRBV12-4 and TRBJ2-7, with D perhaps being TRBD1 or TRBD2 (5 bases each). The CDR3 contains 15 residues. V dropped 4 bases and J dropped 6 bases, with 19 bases sitting between them.

This clonotype was counted ten times or more. The J gene is TRBJ2-3, the V gene TRBV29-1, with D perhaps matching TRBD2 (6 bases). CDR3 length equals 12 residues. The V gene's germline CDR1 is SQVTM and CDR2 ANQGSEA. Trimming cost V 6 bases and J 4 bases, with 11 bases left between them. For the CDR3, the DNA is TGCAGCGTCTCGCGGGAAGCAGATACGCAGTATTTT. Translation gives CSVSREADTQYF.

The gene calls are TRBV5-6 and TRBJ2-7; the D call may be TRBD1 or TRBD2 (5 bases each). The germline V gene has CDR1 SGHDT and CDR2 YYEEEE. The V gene lost 4 bases and the J gene lost 6 bases, with 17 bases spanning the gap. CDR3 length equals 14 residues. CDR3 residues: CASSRDRLPLEQYF. The CDR3 region has the DNA TGTGCCAGCAGCCGGGACCGATTACCTCTCGAGCAGTACTTC.

The chain recombines TRBV6-5 with TRBJ1-1; 10 bases line up with TRBD1. CDR3 length equals 16 residues. V shed 11 bases and J 4 bases; nucleotides not matched to a gene: 16. The germline CDR1 and CDR2 sequences are MNHEY and SVGAGI. The CDR3 coding sequence is TGTGCCTCGGTTGAACGGGACAGGGGAAGGGGCACTGAAGCTTTCTTT. This encodes CASVERDRGRGTEAFF.

The chain employs TRBV25-1 and TRBJ2-1; a possible D gene is TRBD2 (6 bases). CDR1 is MGHDK, CDR2 SYGVNS, per germline. The V gene lost 1 base and the J gene lost 7 bases, with 11 bases spanning the gap. This CDR3 comprises 14 residues. The CDR3 bases are TGTGCCAGCAGTGAATGGAGGGTAGTGAATGAGCAGTTCTTC. Translated: CASSEWRVVNEQFF.